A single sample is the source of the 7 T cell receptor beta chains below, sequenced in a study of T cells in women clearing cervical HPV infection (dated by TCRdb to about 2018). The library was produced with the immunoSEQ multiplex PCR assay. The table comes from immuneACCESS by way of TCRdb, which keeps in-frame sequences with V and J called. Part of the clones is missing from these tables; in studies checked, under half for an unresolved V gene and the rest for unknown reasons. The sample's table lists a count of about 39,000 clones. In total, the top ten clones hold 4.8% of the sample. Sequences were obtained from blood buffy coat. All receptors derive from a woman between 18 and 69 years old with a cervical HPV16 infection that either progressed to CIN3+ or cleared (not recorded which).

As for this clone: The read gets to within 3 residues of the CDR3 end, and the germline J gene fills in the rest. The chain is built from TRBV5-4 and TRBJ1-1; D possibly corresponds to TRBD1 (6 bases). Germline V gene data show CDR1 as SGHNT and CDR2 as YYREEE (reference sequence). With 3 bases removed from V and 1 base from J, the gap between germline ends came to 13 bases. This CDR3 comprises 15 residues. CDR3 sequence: CASSSEAQGNTEAFF. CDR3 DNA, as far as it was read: TGTGCCAGCAGCTCGGAGGCACAGGGGAACACTGAA.

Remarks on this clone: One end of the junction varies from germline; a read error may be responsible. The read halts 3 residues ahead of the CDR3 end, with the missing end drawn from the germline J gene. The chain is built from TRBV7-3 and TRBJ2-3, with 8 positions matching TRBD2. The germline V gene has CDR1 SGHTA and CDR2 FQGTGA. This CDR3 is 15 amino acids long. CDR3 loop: CASSQRRGGTDTQYF. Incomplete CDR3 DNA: TGTGCCAGCAGCCAACGTCGGGGGGGCACTGATACG.

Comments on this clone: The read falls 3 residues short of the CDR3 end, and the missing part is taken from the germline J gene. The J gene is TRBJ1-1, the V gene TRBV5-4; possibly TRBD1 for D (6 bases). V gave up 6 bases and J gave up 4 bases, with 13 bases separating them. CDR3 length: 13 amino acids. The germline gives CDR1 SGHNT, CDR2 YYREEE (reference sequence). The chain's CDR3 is CASTMRGATEAFF. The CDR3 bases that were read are TGTGCCAGCACTATGCGGGGGGCCACTGAA.

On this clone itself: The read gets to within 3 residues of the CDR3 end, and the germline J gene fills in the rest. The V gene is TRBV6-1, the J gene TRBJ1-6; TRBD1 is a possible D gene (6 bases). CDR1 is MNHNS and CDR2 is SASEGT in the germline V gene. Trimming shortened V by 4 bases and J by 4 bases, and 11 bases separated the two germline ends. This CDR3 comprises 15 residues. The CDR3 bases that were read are TGTGCCAGCAGTGGCGGGACATCTTATAATTCACCC. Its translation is CASSGGTSYNSP. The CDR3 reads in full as CASSGGTSYNSPLHF.

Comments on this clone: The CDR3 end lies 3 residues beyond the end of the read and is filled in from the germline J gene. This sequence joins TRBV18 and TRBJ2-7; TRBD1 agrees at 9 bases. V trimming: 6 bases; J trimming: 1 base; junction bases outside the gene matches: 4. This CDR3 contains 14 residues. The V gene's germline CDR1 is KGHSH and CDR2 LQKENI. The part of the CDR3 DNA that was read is TGTGCCAGCTCTCCGGGACAGGGATCCTACGAG. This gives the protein CASSPGQGSYE. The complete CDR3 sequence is CASSPGQGSYEQYF.

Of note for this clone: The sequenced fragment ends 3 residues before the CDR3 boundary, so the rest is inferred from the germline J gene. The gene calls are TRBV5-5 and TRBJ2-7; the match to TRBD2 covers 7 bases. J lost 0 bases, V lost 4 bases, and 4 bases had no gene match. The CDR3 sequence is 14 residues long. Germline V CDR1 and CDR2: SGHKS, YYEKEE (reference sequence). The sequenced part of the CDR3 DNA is TGTGCCAGCAGCCCCAGCGGGGCCTCCTACGAG. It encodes CASSPSGASYE. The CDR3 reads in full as CASSPSGASYEQYF.

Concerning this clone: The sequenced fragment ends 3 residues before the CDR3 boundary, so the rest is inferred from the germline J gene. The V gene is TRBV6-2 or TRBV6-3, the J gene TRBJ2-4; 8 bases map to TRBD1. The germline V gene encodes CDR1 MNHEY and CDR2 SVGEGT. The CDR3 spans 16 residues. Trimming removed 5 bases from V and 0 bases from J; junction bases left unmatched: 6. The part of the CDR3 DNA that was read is TGTGCCAGCAGTCGGACAGGGCAATTAGCCAAAAACATT. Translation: CASSRTGQLAKNI. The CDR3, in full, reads CASSRTGQLAKNIQYF.